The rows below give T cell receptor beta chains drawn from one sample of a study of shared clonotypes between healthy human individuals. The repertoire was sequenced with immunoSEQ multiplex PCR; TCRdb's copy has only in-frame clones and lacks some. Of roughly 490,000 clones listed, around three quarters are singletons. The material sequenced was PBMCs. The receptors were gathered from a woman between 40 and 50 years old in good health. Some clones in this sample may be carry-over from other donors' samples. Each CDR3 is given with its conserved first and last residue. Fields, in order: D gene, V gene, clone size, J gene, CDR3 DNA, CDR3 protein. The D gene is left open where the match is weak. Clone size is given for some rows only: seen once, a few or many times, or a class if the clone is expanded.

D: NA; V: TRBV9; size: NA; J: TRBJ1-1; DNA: TGTGCCAGCAGCGTAGCTTTAGGGCGTACTGAAGCTTTCTTT; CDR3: CASSVALGRTEAFF
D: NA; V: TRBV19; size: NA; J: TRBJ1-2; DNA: TGTGCCAGTAGTTACCTGGGGGGCGCCTATGGCTACACCTTC; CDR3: CASSYLGGAYGYTF
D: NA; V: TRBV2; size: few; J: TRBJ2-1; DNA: TGTGCCAGCAAACAAGAGGGCGATGAGCAGTTCTTC; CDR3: CASKQEGDEQFF
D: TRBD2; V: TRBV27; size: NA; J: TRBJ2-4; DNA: TGTGCCAGCAGTTTGGGAGGGACTAGCGGGAGTTCGAACATTCAGTACTTC; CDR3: CASSLGGTSGSSNIQYF
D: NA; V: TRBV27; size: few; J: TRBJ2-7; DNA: TGTGCCAGCAGTTCCCCCCCACAGACCCCCGAATCCTACGAGCAGTACTTC; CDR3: CASSSPPQTPESYEQYF
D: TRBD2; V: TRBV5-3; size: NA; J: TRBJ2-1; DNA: TGTGCCAGAAGCATAACTAGCGGGACCGCTGGGAATGAGCAGTTCTTC; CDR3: CARSITSGTAGNEQFF
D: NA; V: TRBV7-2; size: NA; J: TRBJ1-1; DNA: TGTGCCAGCAGCTTAGGAGACAGGCGGCAAGCTTTCTTT; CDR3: CASSLGDRRQAFF
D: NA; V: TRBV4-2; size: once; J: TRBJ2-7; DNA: TGTGCCAGCAGCCAAGAGATCTCGATTACGAGTAGGGACTTC; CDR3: CASSQEISITSRDF
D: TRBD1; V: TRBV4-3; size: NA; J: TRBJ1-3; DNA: TGCGCCAGCAGCCAAACTTCGGACAGGTCGTACGGAAACACCATATATTTT; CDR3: CASSQTSDRSYGNTIYF
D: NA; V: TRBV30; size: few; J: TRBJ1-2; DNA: TGTGCCTGGAGTTACAGGGATTATGGCTACACCTTC; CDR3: CAWSYRDYGYTF
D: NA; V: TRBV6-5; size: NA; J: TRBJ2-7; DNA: TGTGCCAGCAGTTCCCGGGTGGGGCCCTACGAGCAGTACTTC; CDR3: CASSSRVGPYEQYF
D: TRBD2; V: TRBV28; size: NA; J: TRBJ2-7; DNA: TGTGCCAGCAGATCGCCGGGACTAGTTTCCGAGCAGTACTTC; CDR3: CASRSPGLVSEQYF
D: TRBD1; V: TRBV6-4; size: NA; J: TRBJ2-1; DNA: TGTGCCAGCAGTGGAGGGACAGGGGGCCACAATGAGCAGTTCTTC; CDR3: CASSGGTGGHNEQFF
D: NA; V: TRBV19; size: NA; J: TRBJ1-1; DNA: TGTGCCAGTATGGACCCAATGAACACTGAAGCTTTCTTT; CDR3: CASMDPMNTEAFF
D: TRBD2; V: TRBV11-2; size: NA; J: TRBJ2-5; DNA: TGTGCCAGCAGCTCCGGACTAGAGGAGACCCAGTACTTC; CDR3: CASSSGLEETQYF
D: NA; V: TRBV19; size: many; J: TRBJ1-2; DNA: TGTGCCAGTAGTATCTCACAGGACTTGGACTATGGCTACACCTTC; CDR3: CASSISQDLDYGYTF
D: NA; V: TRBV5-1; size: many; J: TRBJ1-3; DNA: TGCGCCAGCAGCTTCCTCACGGGGGGCGGCTCTGGAAACACCATATATTTT; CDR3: CASSFLTGGGSGNTIYF